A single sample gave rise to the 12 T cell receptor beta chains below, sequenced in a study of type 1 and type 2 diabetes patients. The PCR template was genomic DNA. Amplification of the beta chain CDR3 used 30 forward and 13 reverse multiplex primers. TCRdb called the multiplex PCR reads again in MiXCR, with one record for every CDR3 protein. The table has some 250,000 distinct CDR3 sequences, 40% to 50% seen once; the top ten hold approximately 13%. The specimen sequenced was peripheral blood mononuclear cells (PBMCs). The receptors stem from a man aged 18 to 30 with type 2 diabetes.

Here the CDR3 reads CASGGTSGPGELFF. DNA of the CDR3: TGTGCCAGCGGGGGGACTAGCGGCCCCGGGGAGCTGTTTTTT. V is TRBV10-3 and J is TRBJ2-2; TRBD2 matches at 11 bases. Germline V gives CDR1 ENHRY, CDR2 SYGVKD. This CDR3 spans 14 amino acids. Trimming took 10 bases from V and 6 from J; bases not matched to a gene: 7.

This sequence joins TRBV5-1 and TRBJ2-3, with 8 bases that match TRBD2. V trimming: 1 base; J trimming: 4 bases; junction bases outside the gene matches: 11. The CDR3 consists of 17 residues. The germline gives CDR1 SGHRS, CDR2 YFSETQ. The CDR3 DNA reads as TGCGCCAGCAGCTTGTTGGCCCCGGGGGGGAGGGCAGATACGCAGTATTTT. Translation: CASSLLAPGGRADTQYF.

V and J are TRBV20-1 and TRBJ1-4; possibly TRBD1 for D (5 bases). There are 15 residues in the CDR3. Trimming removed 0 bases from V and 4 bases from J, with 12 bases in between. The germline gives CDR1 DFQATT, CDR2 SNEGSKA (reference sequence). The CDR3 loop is CSARDITDSNEKLFF. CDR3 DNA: TGCAGTGCTAGAGACATAACAGACAGTAATGAAAAACTGTTTTTT.

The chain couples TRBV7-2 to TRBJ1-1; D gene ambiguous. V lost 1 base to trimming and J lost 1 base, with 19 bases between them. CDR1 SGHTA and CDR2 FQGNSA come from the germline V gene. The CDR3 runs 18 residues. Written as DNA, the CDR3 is TGTGCCAGCAGCTTAGAAGCCGCCTTCTTGGGCACGAACACTGAAGCTTTCTTT. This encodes CASSLEAAFLGTNTEAFF.

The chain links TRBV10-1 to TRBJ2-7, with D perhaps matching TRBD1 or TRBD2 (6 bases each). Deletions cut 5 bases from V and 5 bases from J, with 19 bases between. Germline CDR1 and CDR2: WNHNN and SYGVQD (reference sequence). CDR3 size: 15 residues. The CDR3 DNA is TGCGCCAGCAGTCAGACACAGGGTGGAGGGAACGAGCAGTACTTC. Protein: CASSQTQGGGNEQYF.

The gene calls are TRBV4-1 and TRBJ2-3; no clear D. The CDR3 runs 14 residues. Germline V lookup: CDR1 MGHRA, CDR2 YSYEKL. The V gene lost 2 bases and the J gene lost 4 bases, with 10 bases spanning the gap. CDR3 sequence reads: CASSQWTASDTQYF. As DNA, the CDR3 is TGCGCCAGCAGCCAATGGACCGCCTCAGATACGCAGTATTTT.

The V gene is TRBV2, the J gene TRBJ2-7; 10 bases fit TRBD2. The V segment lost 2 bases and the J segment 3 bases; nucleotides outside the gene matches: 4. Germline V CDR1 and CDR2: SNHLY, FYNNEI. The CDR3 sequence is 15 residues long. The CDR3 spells CASSETRTSGYEQYF. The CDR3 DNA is TGTGCCAGCAGTGAAACCCGGACTAGCGGCTACGAGCAGTACTTC.

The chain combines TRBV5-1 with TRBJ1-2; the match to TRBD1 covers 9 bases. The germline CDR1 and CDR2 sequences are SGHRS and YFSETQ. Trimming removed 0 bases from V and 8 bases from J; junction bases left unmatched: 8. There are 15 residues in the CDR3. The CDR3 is CASSLGTQGAAGYTF. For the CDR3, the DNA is TGCGCCAGCAGCTTGGGTACACAGGGGGCCGCCGGCTACACCTTC. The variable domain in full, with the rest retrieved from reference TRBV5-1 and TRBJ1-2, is KAGVTQTPRYLIKTRGQQVTLSCSPISGHRSVSWYQQTPGQGLQFLFEYFSETQRNKGNFPGRFSGRQFSNSRSEMNVSTLELGDSALYLCASSLGTQGAAGYTFGSGTRLTVV.

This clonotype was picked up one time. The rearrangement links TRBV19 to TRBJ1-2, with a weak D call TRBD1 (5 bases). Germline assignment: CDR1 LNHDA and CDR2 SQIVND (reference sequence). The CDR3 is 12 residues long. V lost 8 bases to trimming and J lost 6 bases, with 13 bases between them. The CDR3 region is CASDSGRNGYTF. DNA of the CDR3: TGTGCCAGTGACAGTGGACGGAATGGCTACACCTTC.

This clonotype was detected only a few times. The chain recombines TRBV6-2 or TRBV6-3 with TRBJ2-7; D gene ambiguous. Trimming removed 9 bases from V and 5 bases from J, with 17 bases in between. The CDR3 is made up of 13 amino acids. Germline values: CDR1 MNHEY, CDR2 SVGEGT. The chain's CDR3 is CASRVWSVNEQYF. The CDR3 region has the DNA TGTGCCAGTCGAGTCTGGTCCGTCAACGAGCAGTACTTC.

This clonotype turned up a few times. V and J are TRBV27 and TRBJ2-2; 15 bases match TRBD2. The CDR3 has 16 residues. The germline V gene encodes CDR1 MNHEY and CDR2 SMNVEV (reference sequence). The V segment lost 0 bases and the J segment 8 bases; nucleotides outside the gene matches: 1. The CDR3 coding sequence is TGTGCCAGCAGTTTATCGGGGACTAGCGGGAGGGGGGAGCTGTTTTTT. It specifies CASSLSGTSGRGELFF.

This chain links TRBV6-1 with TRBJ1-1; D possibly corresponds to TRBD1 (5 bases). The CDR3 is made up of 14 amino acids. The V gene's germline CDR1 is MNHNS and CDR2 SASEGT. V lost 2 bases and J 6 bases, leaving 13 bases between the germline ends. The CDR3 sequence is CASSESGQRAEAFF. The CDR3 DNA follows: TGTGCCAGCAGTGAATCAGGGCAGAGGGCTGAAGCTTTCTTT.